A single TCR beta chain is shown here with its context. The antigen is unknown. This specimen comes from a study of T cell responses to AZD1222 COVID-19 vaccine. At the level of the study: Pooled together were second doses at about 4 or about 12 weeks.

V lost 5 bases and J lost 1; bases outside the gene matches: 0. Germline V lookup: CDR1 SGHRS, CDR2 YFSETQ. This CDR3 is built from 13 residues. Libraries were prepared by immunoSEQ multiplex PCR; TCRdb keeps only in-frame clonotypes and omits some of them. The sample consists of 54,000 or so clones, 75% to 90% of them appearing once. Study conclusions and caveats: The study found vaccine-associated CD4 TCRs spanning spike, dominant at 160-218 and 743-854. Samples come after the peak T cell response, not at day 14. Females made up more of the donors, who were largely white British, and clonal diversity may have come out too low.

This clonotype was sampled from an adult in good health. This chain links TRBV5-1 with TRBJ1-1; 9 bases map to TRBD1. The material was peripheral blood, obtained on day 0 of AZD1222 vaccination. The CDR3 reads CASRDRGNTEAFF. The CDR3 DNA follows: TGCGCCAGCAGGGACAGGGGGAACACTGAAGCTTTCTTT.